Following are 17 T cell receptor beta chains from one sample sequenced in a study of CD8 T cells in ankylosing spondylitis. Points from the study as a whole: Typical of ankylosing spondylitis blood, it appeared, was a TCR beta motif of several highly homologous variants.

TCRdb processed the 5' RACE reads anew with MiXCR; each CDR3 protein has one entry. The sample carries roughly 370,000 distinct CDR3 sequences, 20% to 25% recorded once. Their target antigens are unknown. The specimen was blood, either unsorted or a sorted T cell fraction (not recorded which). The receptor source for this set is a male donor with ankylosing spondylitis.

The chain combines TRBV12-3 or TRBV12-4 with TRBJ1-2, with TRBD1 matching over 8 bases. Losses at the gene ends were 5 bases for V and 1 base for J; bases not matched to a gene: 12. The CDR3 contains 17 residues. The CDR3: CASSPRSGTGLNYGYTF. CDR3 nucleotide sequence: TGTGCCAGCAGTCCCCGATCGGGGACAGGACTTAACTATGGCTACACCTTC.

The V call is TRBV15, the J call TRBJ2-7, with 9 bases that match TRBD2. This CDR3 is 16 amino acids long. The V gene end was trimmed by 5 bases and the J gene end by 2 bases; junction bases not matched to a gene: 10. CDR1 is LNHNV and CDR2 is YYDKDF in the germline V gene (reference sequence). The CDR3, as DNA: TGTGCCACCAGCGGTCGGTGGCTAGCGGGAACCTACGAGCAGTACTTC. As protein: CATSGRWLAGTYEQYF.

The J gene is TRBJ2-5, the V gene TRBV29-1; no reliable D call. The germline gives CDR1 SQVTM, CDR2 ANQGSEA. CDR3 length: 13 residues. The V end was cut by 0 bases, the J end by 7 bases, with 12 bases between. Here the CDR3 reads CSVEDLRAATQYF. CDR3 nucleotide sequence: TGCAGCGTTGAAGACCTCCGGGCTGCGACCCAGTACTTC.

Here the CDR3 reads CASSFRLVNTEAFF. The CDR3 coding sequence is TGTGCCAGCAGTTTTCGGCTCGTGAACACTGAAGCTTTCTTT. The chain employs TRBV6-2 or TRBV6-3 and TRBJ1-1; D ambiguous. Germline values: CDR1 MNHEY, CDR2 SVGEGT. This CDR3 has 14 amino acids. V lost 4 bases and J lost 0, with 9 bases in between.

This clonotype was detected only a few times. The chain uses TRBV6-2 or TRBV6-3 and TRBJ1-5; no clear D. In germline, CDR1 is MNHEY, CDR2 SVGEGT. This CDR3 spans 14 amino acids. With 2 bases removed from V and 8 bases from J, the gap between germline ends came to 13 bases. The CDR3 DNA reads TGTGCCAGCAGTTACCGTGTCACAACCGAGCCCCAGCATTTT. Translation: CASSYRVTTEPQHF.

The sample holds a few counts of this clonotype. The chain employs TRBV12-3 or TRBV12-4 and TRBJ2-3, with 13 bases lining up with TRBD2. V gave up 2 bases and J gave up 6 bases; unmatched junction bases: 5. This CDR3 contains 16 residues. In DNA form, the CDR3 reads TGTGCCAGCAGTTTACCAGGGACTAGCGGGGCGGATACGCAGTATTTT. It yields the protein CASSLPGTSGADTQYF.

This clonotype was seen only a few times. The chain carries TRBV20-1 and TRBJ2-7; TRBD2 agrees at 11 bases. J gave up 5 bases and V 5 bases, and 8 bases lay outside the gene matches. Germline CDR1 is DFQATT and CDR2 is SNEGSKA (reference sequence). The CDR3 is 14 residues long. CDR3 amino acids: CSADKGLADDEQYF. CDR3 in DNA: TGCAGTGCTGACAAGGGACTAGCGGATGACGAGCAGTACTTC.

The chain is built from TRBV3-1 and TRBJ1-4; no clear D. CDR1 and CDR2 from the germline V gene are LGHDT and YNNKEL (reference sequence). With 1 base removed from V and 8 bases from J, the gap between germline ends came to 14 bases. There are 15 residues in the CDR3. CDR3 sequence: CASSQVGWGGEKLFF. CDR3 bases: TGTGCCAGCAGCCAAGTCGGCTGGGGTGGCGAAAAACTGTTTTTT. The entire variable domain, with the rest obtained from reference TRBV3-1 and TRBJ1-4, is as follows: DTAVSQTPKYLVTQMGNDKSIKCEQNLGHDTMYWYKQDSKKFLKIMFSYNNKELIINETVPNRFSPKSPDKAHLNLHINSLELGDSAVYFCASSQVGWGGEKLFFGSGTQLSVL.

V and J are TRBV5-1 and TRBJ2-7, with 13 bases lining up with TRBD2. J lost 5 bases, V lost 3 bases, and 5 bases had no gene match. Germline CDR1 reads SGHRS; CDR2 reads YFSETQ. This CDR3 has 15 residues. CDR3 sequence (DNA): TGCGCCAGCAGCTCCCGGACTAGCGGGAGCCACGAGCAGTACTTC. It encodes CASSSRTSGSHEQYF.

The chain recombines TRBV9 with TRBJ2-3; D is possibly TRBD1 (6 bases). CDR1 SGDLS and CDR2 YYNGEE come from the germline V gene. CDR3 length: 16 amino acids. The V end was cut by 4 bases, the J end by 3 bases, with 18 bases between. The CDR3: CASSYRLGAGTDTQYF. The CDR3, as DNA: TGTGCCAGCAGCTACCGTTTGGGGGCAGGTACAGATACGCAGTATTTT.

This clonotype was found a few times. The genes are TRBV3-1 and TRBJ2-5, with 7 bases lining up with TRBD2. Unmatched junction bases numbered 7, after V lost 6 bases and J lost 3 bases. This CDR3 contains 14 residues. CDR1 and CDR2 from the germline V gene are LGHDT and YNNKEL (reference sequence). Here the CDR3 DNA reads TGTGCCAGCAGTCGGTCCCTAGCGGAAGAGACCCAGTACTTC. Its translation is CASSRSLAEETQYF.

This clonotype was found a few times. The chain links TRBV7-2 to TRBJ2-1; unclear D gene. V lost 1 base, J lost 12 bases, and 10 bases lay in between. Looked up from germline, CDR1 is SGHTA and CDR2 is FQGNSA. CDR3 length equals 12 residues. CDR3 amino acids: CASSLDVHTQFF. The CDR3 DNA reads as TGTGCCAGCAGCTTAGATGTTCATACGCAGTTCTTC.

The table lists this clonotype with a few counts. The chain employs TRBV19 and TRBJ2-2; D is perhaps TRBD1 (6 bases). Germline V gene lookup returns CDR1 LNHDA and CDR2 SQIVND (reference sequence). The CDR3 sequence is 15 residues long. Trimming pared 3 bases from V and 0 bases from J, leaving 8 bases between. The CDR3 sequence: CASSIRGTNTGELFF. The CDR3 DNA follows: TGTGCCAGTAGTATCAGGGGTACGAACACCGGGGAGCTGTTTTTT.

The genes are TRBV9 and TRBJ2-3, with D perhaps TRBD2 (6 bases). V was trimmed by 7 bases and J by 5 bases, leaving 17 bases between them. The CDR3 extends over 14 amino acids. Germline V CDR1 and CDR2: SGDLS, YYNGEE. The CDR3 sequence is CASCGDGLGDTQYF. DNA of the CDR3: TGTGCCAGCTGCGGGGATGGACTGGGAGATACGCAGTATTTT.

This clonotype was seen more than once but under ten times. The J gene is TRBJ2-2, the V gene TRBV4-2; 10 bases fit TRBD1. V trimming: 6 bases; J trimming: 4 bases; junction bases outside the gene matches: 8. Germline CDR1 is LGHNA and CDR2 is YNFKEQ. CDR3 size: 16 residues. CDR3 sequence reads: CASRGPGQGSTGELFF. The CDR3 DNA sequence: TGTGCCAGCAGAGGACCGGGACAGGGGAGCACCGGGGAGCTGTTTTTT.

This clonotype was seen a handful of times. This chain links TRBV28 with TRBJ2-3; TRBD2 matches at 9 bases. V lost 6 bases, J lost 0 bases, and 7 bases stayed unmatched. This CDR3 is 16 amino acids long. CDR1 and CDR2 (germline): MDHEN, SYDVKM. In nucleotides, the CDR3 is TGTGCCAGCAGACCTGATCTAGCGGGAAGCACAGATACGCAGTATTTT. The encoded protein is CASRPDLAGSTDTQYF.

The chain joins TRBV12-5 to TRBJ2-1; tentatively, D is TRBD2 (5 bases). The ends were cut back, 4 bases at V and 7 bases at J, with 17 bases in the middle. This CDR3 has 15 residues. Germline lookup yields CDR1 LGHNT and CDR2 FRNRAP. The CDR3 sequence: CASGSVSRAPNEQFF. The CDR3 DNA sequence: TGTGCTAGTGGTTCGGTGTCGCGGGCCCCAAATGAGCAGTTCTTC.